This T cell receptor beta chain was obtained from a study of blood T cell repertoires in COVID-19. Study at large: Acute and convalescent COVID-19 specimens originated in the United States, Italy and Spain. T cells, B-cell-depleted T cells, or PBMCs provided the cDNA or gDNA that served as material.

CDR1 and CDR2 (germline): MNHEY, SMNVEV (reference sequence). This CDR3 region has 13 residues. V lost 3 bases to trimming and J lost 3 bases, with 8 bases between them. This clone was seen more than once but under ten times. Authors' data handling: Using reference gene primer amplification, nucleated cell counts were estimated. Here immunoSEQ multiplex PCR was the method, and the copy in TCRdb shows in-frame clones only, minus some. That table is the source of V, J and clone size, and D and trimming were worked out from the DNA. The table lists 100,000 to 150,000 clones, 70% to 75% of them singletons.

The rearrangement links TRBV27 to TRBJ1-2; unclear D gene. The TCR originated in a man between 60 and 75 years old with acute or convalescent COVID-19. Sequencing was done on a sample of peripheral blood. The DNA of the CDR3 is TGTGCCAGCAGTTTTTCCCGGGACTATGGCTACACCTTC. Translation: CASSFSRDYGYTF.